These 31 T cell receptor beta chains were sequenced from one sample in a study of molecular identifiers for immune sequencing clone quantification. TCRdb re-derived calls from the PCR reads in MiXCR, one entry per CDR3 protein. The sample carries about 510,000 distinct CDR3 sequences, around 23% recorded once. Sequencing was done on a sample of naive CD8+ T cells from blood, with Jurkat cell RNA spiked in. The subset denotes: FACS-sorted CD8+CD4-CCR7+CD45RA+ naive T cells. The receptors stem from a human donor in good health. Some libraries in this study had Jurkat cell RNA spiked in.

The chain recombines TRBV28 with TRBJ1-2; the D gene is possibly TRBD1 (5 bases). The V and J ends lost 7 bases and 4 bases respectively, with 16 bases between them. CDR1 is MDHEN and CDR2 is SYDVKM in the germline V gene. The CDR3 is made up of 14 amino acids. CDR3 sequence reads: CASIGAREAYGYTF. In DNA form, the CDR3 reads TGTGCCAGCATTGGGGCCAGGGAGGCCTATGGCTACACCTTC.

This clonotype showed up just a few times. The chain couples TRBV27 to TRBJ1-5; D remains ambiguous. Trimming pared 1 base from V and 5 bases from J, leaving 6 bases between. The CDR3 covers 13 residues. Germline values: CDR1 MNHEY, CDR2 SMNVEV (reference sequence). The CDR3 DNA reads TGTGCCAGCAGTTTATTCGTTGATCAGCCCCAGCATTTT. Encoded protein: CASSLFVDQPQHF.

The chain recombines TRBV20-1 with TRBJ2-3; D is perhaps TRBD1 (6 bases). There are 17 residues in the CDR3. The germline V gene encodes CDR1 DFQATT and CDR2 SNEGSKA (reference sequence). V dropped 1 base and J dropped 1 base, with 18 bases sitting between them. CDR3 in amino acids: CSARVHQGNGGTDTQYF. For the CDR3, the DNA is TGCAGTGCTAGAGTTCATCAGGGGAACGGGGGCACAGATACGCAGTATTTT.

The gene calls are TRBV6-5 and TRBJ2-2, with D perhaps TRBD1 or TRBD2 (5 bases each). CDR3 length: 16 amino acids. Trimming stripped 1 base from V and 1 base from J, with 10 bases between. CDR1 MNHEY and CDR2 SVGAGI come from the germline V gene. The CDR3 here is CASSYFWGMNTGELFF. The CDR3 coding sequence is TGTGCCAGCAGTTACTTTTGGGGGATGAACACCGGGGAGCTGTTTTTT.

This clonotype appeared many times. V usage is TRBV7-8 and J usage is TRBJ2-1; D remains unclear. Germline V lookup: CDR1 SGHVS, CDR2 FQNEAQ. CDR3 length: 17 residues. V lost 5 bases to trimming and J lost 5 bases, with 22 bases between them. This chain's CDR3 is CASSQPDAPQHHNEQFF. The CDR3 DNA reads as TGTGCCAGCAGCCAACCGGACGCCCCGCAACATCACAATGAGCAGTTCTTC.

A note on this clonotype: At one end, the junction sequence differs from germline, possibly due to a read error. This chain connects TRBV7-9 to TRBJ2-3; TRBD2 matches at 9 bases. The germline V gene has CDR1 SEHNR and CDR2 FQNEAQ (reference sequence). This CDR3 region has 16 residues. For the CDR3, the DNA is TGTGCCAGCAGCCAATTCGGACTAGCGACCTCAGATGCGCAGTATTTT. Encoded protein: CASSQFGLATSDAQYF.

The chain couples TRBV9 to TRBJ2-2, with D unresolved. V was pared by 0 bases and J by 7 bases, with 13 bases between. The CDR3 sequence is 15 residues long. CDR1 and CDR2 (germline): SGDLS, YYNGEE. This CDR3 reads CASSVAADGIGELFF. The CDR3 nucleotides are TGTGCCAGCAGCGTAGCTGCGGATGGGATCGGGGAGCTGTTTTTT.

V gene TRBV6-5 combines with J gene TRBJ2-1, with 7 bases lining up with TRBD2. This CDR3 has 14 amino acids. From germline, CDR1 is MNHEY and CDR2 SVGAGI. V lost 10 bases to trimming and J lost 9 bases; unmatched junction nucleotides: 15. CDR3 coding DNA: TGTGCCACCAGGAGAGGGACTAACACGTTTGAGCAGTTCTTC. Translating gives CATRRGTNTFEQFF.

Turning to this clonotype: A much larger clone sits a single nucleotide away, making a read error possible. The chain uses TRBV4-3 and TRBJ1-1; the D gene is possibly TRBD1 (5 bases). Trimming took 0 bases from V and 9 from J, leaving 17 bases between them. The CDR3 consists of 15 residues. Germline V CDR1 and CDR2: LGHNA, YSLEER. CDR3 region: CASSQESGGSTKAFF. Written as DNA, the CDR3 is TGCGCCAGCAGCCAAGAATCTGGGGGAAGTACTAAAGCTTTCTTT.

This clonotype was seen more than once but under ten times. The chain employs TRBV4-1 and TRBJ2-1; 9 bases line up with TRBD2. Germline trimming cut 4 bases from V and 5 bases from J; bases unmatched to any gene: 12. The V gene's germline CDR1 is MGHRA and CDR2 YSYEKL. There are 17 residues in the CDR3. CDR3 DNA sequence: TGCGCCAGCAGCCTTGATGGGGGGCTAGCGGGAAACAATGAGCAGTTCTTC. This codes for CASSLDGGLAGNNEQFF.

Remarks on this clonotype: A read error is possible here, since a much larger clone lies one base away. The chain uses TRBV29-1 and TRBJ2-3; 8 bases line up with TRBD1. CDR3 size: 13 residues. Germline V gives CDR1 SQVTM, CDR2 ANQGSEA. The chain's CDR3 is CGVDDRGSDTQYF. CDR3 nucleotides: TGCGGCGTCGACGACAGGGGATCAGATACGCAGTATTTT.

This clonotype has just a few counts. J is TRBJ2-2 and V is TRBV18, with 8 bases matching TRBD1. The V and J ends lost 11 bases and 4 bases, in that order; junction bases with no gene match: 12. The CDR3 spans 15 residues. Germline values: CDR1 KGHSH, CDR2 LQKENI. In nucleotides, the CDR3 is TGTGCCGGCGCGGGGACAGGCCAAATCACCGGGGAGCTGTTTTTT. Encoded protein: CAGAGTGQITGELFF.

The genes are TRBV20-1 and TRBJ2-3; D is unclear. CDR3 size: 16 residues. Germline V CDR1 and CDR2: DFQATT, SNEGSKA (reference sequence). The ends were cut back, 6 bases at V and 2 bases at J, with 21 bases in the middle. The DNA for the CDR3 is TGCAGTGCCTCCAAGTCCACGGCGACCTACACAGATACGCAGTATTTT. This gives the protein CSASKSTATYTDTQYF.

This clonotype was observed at least ten times. The chain carries TRBV7-2 and TRBJ1-2, with 8 bases fitting TRBD1. The length of the CDR3 is 13 residues. The J segment lost 6 bases and the V segment lost 3 bases, leaving 3 bases of the junction unmatched. In germline, CDR1 is SGHTA, CDR2 FQGNSA. The CDR3: CASSFQGAHGYTF. DNA of the CDR3: TGTGCCAGCAGCTTTCAGGGGGCGCATGGCTACACCTTC.

J is TRBJ2-7 and V is TRBV30; TRBD1 matches 7 bases. CDR1 is GTSNPN and CDR2 is SVGIG in the germline V gene (reference sequence). The CDR3 runs to 13 residues. The V and J ends lost 1 base and 5 bases, in that order; junction bases with no gene match: 5. CDR3 residues: CAWSGGQPDEQYF. The DNA for the CDR3 is TGTGCCTGGAGTGGGGGACAGCCAGACGAGCAGTACTTC.

Concerning this clonotype itself: A read error may produce the germline difference seen at one junction end. This chain connects TRBV7-2 to TRBJ2-1; maybe TRBD2 (6 bases). The length of the CDR3 is 15 residues. The germline gives CDR1 SGHTA, CDR2 FQGNSA. For the CDR3, the DNA is TGTGCCAGCAGCCCCCTGGGAGGCTCCTACAATGGGCAGTTCTTC. As protein: CASSPLGGSYNGQFF.

This clonotype was counted many times. This chain joins TRBV30 and TRBJ2-6; no clear D gene. The germline V gene has CDR1 GTSNPN and CDR2 SVGIG (reference sequence). The CDR3 has 13 residues. Deletions cut 4 bases from V and 0 bases from J, with 4 bases between. In nucleotides, the CDR3 is TGTGCCTGGACGGACTCTGGGGCCAACGTCCTGACTTTC. Its protein product is CAWTDSGANVLTF.

This clonotype was seen at least ten times. The chain has TRBV24-1 and TRBJ2-3; D remains unclear. V lost 1 base and J 4 bases, leaving 5 bases between the germline ends. Germline loops: CDR1 KGHDR, CDR2 SFDVKD. The CDR3 covers 13 residues. The DNA of the CDR3 is TGTGCCACCAGTGATTTTGCTGCAGATACGCAGTATTTT. As protein: CATSDFAADTQYF.

This clonotype was seen more than once but under ten times. V gene TRBV4-3 combines with J gene TRBJ2-7, with TRBD2 as a possible D gene (5 bases). The CDR3 totals 17 residues. V lost 3 bases to trimming and J lost 0 bases, with 18 bases between them. Germline-derived CDR1 and CDR2 are LGHNA and YSLEER. CDR3 coding DNA: TGCGCCAGCAGCCAGAGCCTAGGACGGGGAATCTCCTACGAGCAGTACTTC. Its translation is CASSQSLGRGISYEQYF.

The V and J genes are TRBV7-9 and TRBJ1-5; D may be TRBD1 (6 bases). Germline CDR1 SEHNR, CDR2 FQNEAQ (reference sequence). The V end was cut by 9 bases, the J end by 9 bases, with 12 bases between. The CDR3 has 11 residues. CDR3 protein: CASIQGLPQHF. CDR3 coding DNA: TGTGCCAGTATACAGGGTTTGCCCCAGCATTTT.

This clonotype came up a few times. The chain combines TRBV15 with TRBJ2-3; D is ambiguous. CDR1 and CDR2 (germline): LNHNV, YYDKDF (reference sequence). Trimming shortened V by 0 bases and J by 3 bases, and 13 bases separated the two germline ends. The CDR3 consists of 16 residues. CDR3 amino acids: CATSREDASGTDTQYF. CDR3 nucleotide sequence: TGTGCCACCAGCAGAGAAGACGCAAGTGGGACAGATACGCAGTATTTT. Combining the CDR3 with reference TRBV15 and TRBJ2-3 gives the whole variable domain DAMVIQNPRYQVTQFGKPVTLSCSQTLNHNVMYWYQQKSSQAPKLLFHYYDKDFNNEADTPDNFQSRRPNTSFCFLDIRSPGLGDTAMYLCATSREDASGTDTQYFGPGTRLTVL.

The V call is TRBV7-9, the J call TRBJ2-1, with D possibly TRBD2 on 5 matching bases. Trimming left V 5 bases short and J 2 bases short, with 16 bases between. This CDR3 has 16 residues. Germline V gene data show CDR1 as SEHNR and CDR2 as FQNEAQ (reference sequence). Written as DNA, the CDR3 is TGTGCCAGCAGCCTATTAGACTCGGGGACCTACAATGAGCAGTTCTTC. It encodes CASSLLDSGTYNEQFF. Supplemented by reference TRBV7-9 and TRBJ2-1, the full variable domain reads DTGVSQNPRHKITKRGQNVTFRCDPISEHNRLYWYRQTLGQGPEFLTYFQNEAQLEKSRLLSDRFSAERPKGSFSTLEIQRTEQGDSAMYLCASSLLDSGTYNEQFFGPGTRLTVL.

This sequence joins TRBV5-4 and TRBJ1-4, with a weak D call TRBD1 (5 bases). The CDR3 runs 16 residues. From germline, CDR1 is SGHNT and CDR2 YYREEE (reference sequence). V was shortened by 3 bases and J by 10 bases, with 22 bases between the two germline ends. The CDR3 loop is CASSYQPTDPSRKLFF. In nucleotides, the CDR3 is TGTGCCAGCAGCTACCAACCGACAGACCCATCGCGAAAACTGTTTTTT.

There are a few counts of this clonotype. This chain links TRBV5-1 with TRBJ1-1; 8 bases fit TRBD1. Germline CDR1 reads SGHRS; CDR2 reads YFSETQ. CDR3 length: 14 amino acids. Germline trimming cut 4 bases from V and 4 bases from J; bases unmatched to any gene: 6. CDR3 amino acids: CASSEGTGSTEAFF. The CDR3 DNA follows: TGCGCCAGCAGCGAGGGGACAGGCTCCACTGAAGCTTTCTTT.

This clonotype has ten or more counts. J is TRBJ2-1 and V is TRBV29-1, with 10 bases fitting TRBD1. Unmatched junction bases numbered 4, after V lost 1 base and J lost 4 bases. CDR3 size: 15 residues. Germline CDR1 reads SQVTM; CDR2 reads ANQGSEA. In DNA form, the CDR3 reads TGCAGCGTTGAAGGGACAGGGGGGAGTTACAATGAGCAGTTCTTC. It yields the protein CSVEGTGGSYNEQFF.

About this clonotype itself: This could be a read error, since a much larger clone is one nucleotide away. The V gene is TRBV7-8, the J gene TRBJ2-5; D not certain. CDR1 is SGHVS and CDR2 is FQNEAQ in the germline V gene. The CDR3 covers 14 residues. The CDR3 protein is CASSLALGKESQYF. The CDR3 bases are TGTGCCAGCAGCTTAGCCCTAGGGAAGGAGAGCCAGTACTTC.

V is TRBV28 and J is TRBJ2-1; perhaps TRBD2 as D (7 bases). V lost 4 bases and J lost 3, with 16 bases in between. The CDR3 contains 16 residues. The germline CDR1 and CDR2 sequences are MDHEN and SYDVKM. The CDR3 nucleotides read TGTGCCAGCAGTTGGGAGAAGGGGGGGAGCTACAATGAGCAGTTCTTC. This sequence encodes CASSWEKGGSYNEQFF.

The chain employs TRBV4-2 and TRBJ2-7; TRBD2 aligns across 13 bases. CDR3 size: 15 residues. V trimming: 4 bases; J trimming: 5 bases; junction bases outside the gene matches: 5. CDR1 and CDR2 (germline): LGHNA, YNFKEQ. Here the CDR3 reads CASSPGLAGANEQYF. CDR3 nucleotides: TGTGCCAGCAGCCCTGGACTAGCGGGAGCCAACGAGCAGTACTTC.

The chain recombines TRBV5-4 with TRBJ2-7; 10 bases map to TRBD1. Trimming cost V 3 bases and J 0 bases; bases outside gene matches: 3. Germline V CDR1 and CDR2: SGHNT, YYREEE (reference sequence). The CDR3 sequence is 15 residues long. As DNA, the CDR3 is TGTGCCAGCAGCTGGGACAGGGGAAACTCCTACGAGCAGTACTTC. The encoded protein is CASSWDRGNSYEQYF.

This clonotype was observed at least ten times. The chain is built from TRBV29-1 and TRBJ2-1, with D maybe TRBD2 (5 bases). The germline V and J ends were trimmed by 5 bases and 10 bases, with 9 bases remaining between them. CDR1 SQVTM and CDR2 ANQGSEA come from the germline V gene. This CDR3 spans 10 amino acids. CDR3 region: CSVISGEQFF. The DNA for the CDR3 is TGCAGCGTTATAAGCGGAGAGCAGTTCTTC.

The chain joins TRBV2 to TRBJ2-7; D perhaps matches TRBD1 (5 bases). CDR1 and CDR2 (germline): SNHLY, FYNNEI. This CDR3 comprises 14 residues. Trimming left V 8 bases short and J 2 bases short, with 16 bases between. The chain's CDR3 is CASLVAGPPYEQYF. The CDR3 DNA reads TGTGCCAGCCTAGTGGCAGGGCCCCCCTACGAGCAGTACTTC.